The 19 T cell receptor beta chains in this list originate from one sample, sequenced in a study of human CD8 memory T cell subsets. By UMI-labeled 5' RACE, the TCR beta libraries were made. Each CDR3 protein gets one entry in TCRdb, which reprocessed the 5' RACE reads and gives no DNA. This sample's table has over 5,000 distinct CDR3 sequences. The sample consisted of CD8+ T cells from PBMCs. The origin of the receptors is a human donor in good health.

The chain recombines TRBV6-1 with TRBJ2-1; TCRdb gives TRBD1 as the D gene, but with no DNA this cannot be confirmed. Germline CDR1 MNHNS, CDR2 SASEGT. The CDR3 sequence is 17 residues long. The CDR3 protein is CASSESPTGVPYNEQFF.

This clonotype is classed as medium-sized by frequency. The rearrangement joins TRBV27 to TRBJ1-2; TCRdb selects TRBD1, and the lack of DNA leaves this call unchecked. Germline lookup yields CDR1 MNHEY and CDR2 SMNVEV (reference sequence). This CDR3 has 12 amino acids. CDR3 amino acids: CASKGQGYGYTF.

V is TRBV30 and J is TRBJ2-1; TCRdb indicates TRBD2, and absent DNA this call remains unverified. Per the germline V gene, CDR1 is GTSNPN and CDR2 is SVGIG (reference sequence). This CDR3 has 15 amino acids. This CDR3 is CAWSTSGSSYNEQFF.

The chain uses TRBV20-1 and TRBJ1-5. The CDR3 consists of 16 residues. Germline CDR1 DFQATT, CDR2 SNEGSKA (reference sequence). The CDR3 spells CSASVEGSRSNQPQHF.

CDR3 sequence: CASSIVDNTEAFF. J is TRBJ1-1 and V is TRBV19. Germline CDR1 and CDR2: LNHDA and SQIVND (reference sequence). The CDR3 length is 13 residues. The full variable domain, completed using reference TRBV19 and TRBJ1-1, is DGGITQSPKYLFRKEGQNVTLSCEQNLNHDAMYWYRQDPGQGLRLIYYSQIVNDFQKGDIAEGYSVSREKKESFPLTVTSAQKNPTAFYLCASSIVDNTEAFFGQGTRLTVV.

By frequency, this clonotype is large. The V gene is TRBV7-2, the J gene TRBJ1-6. The CDR3 has 12 residues. CDR1 is SGHTA and CDR2 is FQGNSA in the germline V gene. CDR3 in amino acids: CASSLEYSPLHF.

The gene calls are TRBV12-3 or TRBV12-4 and TRBJ1-2; the D call from TCRdb, TRBD1, cannot be confirmed without DNA. The CDR3 length is 14 residues. The CDR3 protein is CASSFRGAKYGYTF.

The chain joins TRBV28 to TRBJ1-2; TCRdb picks TRBD1, but there is no DNA to check that call. This CDR3 is built from 15 residues. CDR1 and CDR2 from the germline V gene are MDHEN and SYDVKM. The CDR3 reads CASSLRQLLNYGYTF.

This chain uses TRBV4-2 with TRBJ2-1. This CDR3 is built from 15 residues. Germline V gives CDR1 LGHNA, CDR2 YNFKEQ. The CDR3 sequence is CASSQDLMLYNEQFF.

V gene TRBV28 combines with J gene TRBJ2-1. The CDR3 is made up of 14 amino acids. Germline lookup yields CDR1 MDHEN and CDR2 SYDVKM. CDR3 loop: CASSLGSGYNEQFF. Based on the CDR3 plus reference TRBV28 and TRBJ2-1, the full variable domain is DVKVTQSSRYLVKRTGEKVFLECVQDMDHENMFWYRQDPGLGLRLIYFSYDVKMKEKGDIPEGYSVSREKKERFSLILESASTNQTSMYLCASSLGSGYNEQFFGPGTRLTVL.

The V gene is TRBV5-1, the J gene TRBJ2-1; TCRdb's D call of TRBD1 is untestable without DNA. Per germline, CDR1 SGHRS and CDR2 YFSETQ. The CDR3 has 15 residues. This chain's CDR3 is CASSPRDSSNNEQFF. The full variable domain, its missing parts supplied by reference TRBV5-1 and TRBJ2-1, is KAGVTQTPRYLIKTRGQQVTLSCSPISGHRSVSWYQQTPGQGLQFLFEYFSETQRNKGNFPGRFSGRQFSNSRSEMNVSTLELGDSALYLCASSPRDSSNNEQFFGPGTRLTVL.

Measured by frequency, this clonotype is medium-sized. The chain's CDR3 is CSARDLVSGETYNEQFF. This chain joins TRBV20-1 and TRBJ2-1; without DNA, the TCRdb call of TRBD2 cannot be checked. The CDR3 sequence is 17 residues long. The V gene's germline CDR1 is DFQATT and CDR2 SNEGSKA (reference sequence).

This rearrangement joins TRBV7-9 to TRBJ2-1. This CDR3 has 11 amino acids. Per the germline V gene, CDR1 is SEHNR and CDR2 is FQNEAQ (reference sequence). CDR3 region: CASSLGSEQFF.

This clonotype registers medium-sized (0.01 to 0.1%) by frequency. V is TRBV20-1 and J is TRBJ2-7. CDR1 is DFQATT, CDR2 SNEGSKA, per germline (reference sequence). There are 13 residues in the CDR3. This CDR3 reads CSARLDLSYEQYF.

The V and J genes are TRBV7-9 and TRBJ2-3. This CDR3 spans 13 amino acids. Germline CDR1 SEHNR, CDR2 FQNEAQ (reference sequence). The CDR3 protein is CASSPVGTDTQYF.

This chain links TRBV10-1 with TRBJ2-3; with no DNA, the TCRdb D assignment of TRBD1 cannot be verified. The CDR3 is made up of 14 amino acids. The germline V gene encodes CDR1 WNHNN and CDR2 SYGVQD (reference sequence). CDR3 residues: CASSEEGGGDTQYF.

The chain recombines TRBV7-9 with TRBJ2-1; no DNA is available, so the TRBD1 call from TCRdb remains unchecked. Germline V gene sequence: CDR1 SEHNR, CDR2 FQNEAQ (reference sequence). This CDR3 spans 13 amino acids. CDR3 protein: CASSARGGTEQFF.

Measured by frequency, this clonotype is medium-sized. The genes are TRBV15 and TRBJ2-5. This CDR3 has 14 amino acids. From germline, CDR1 is LNHNV and CDR2 YYDKDF (reference sequence). CDR3 region: CATSRDRGQETQYF.

The rearrangement links TRBV28 to TRBJ2-7; TCRdb proposes TRBD1, but this gene call is untestable without DNA. This CDR3 comprises 15 residues. Per the germline V gene, CDR1 is MDHEN and CDR2 is SYDVKM. CDR3 sequence: CASRQISPGGYEQYF.